This entry concerns a single TCR beta chain. Its antigen target is currently unknown. Base qualities were left out, and no much larger clone turns up one base away. This record belongs to a study of blood T cell repertoires in COVID-19 (TCRdb year 2020). With regard to the full study: Collaborator samples came from the United States, Italy and Spain and covered acute and convalescent phases of COVID-19. The material from the prospective study consisted of cDNA or gDNA derived from T cells, B-cell-depleted T cells, or PBMCs. Nearly every sample came with metadata listing a de-identified subject ID, COVID-19 status, age in years and sex. The samples were drawn from two sources: the first 160 participants of the ongoing ImmuneRACE study, and 1,000 to 1,500 subjects contributed by 6 global collaborators. The dataset comprised deeply sampled blood TCRbeta repertoires from subjects exposed to, actively infected with, or recovered from COVID-19. Where available, HLA class I and class II types were obtained from metadata supplied by the sample provider rather than from assay-based typing. The repertoires were released in a freely available public database meant as a resource for research on the immune response to SARS-CoV-2.

The CDR3 holds 16 amino acids from the cysteine to the phenylalanine. Only the CDR3 DNA is retained, 48 bases long and in frame from the first base. Per the germline V gene, SGHDT is the CDR1 and YYEEEE is the CDR2. The V end gives up 4 bases and the J end 5 bases, leaving 15 bases in the junction not matched to a gene. TCRbeta CDR3 regions were amplified from genomic DNA by means of the immunoSEQ Assay, a bias-controlled multiplex PCR. The published analysis was carried out like this. The number of nucleated cells in each sample was estimated from the amplification of reference gene primers within the assay. To quantify the absolute abundance of each unique TCRbeta CDR3 rearrangement, sequence reads were collapsed and filtered. For each sample, productive Simpson clonality was calculated as the square root of Simpson's diversity index across productive rearrangements. Held by TCRdb, this immuneACCESS table contains in-frame sequences only and omits some clones. Under half of the omission traces to an unresolved V gene where checked; the cause of the rest is unknown. That table gives V, J and clone size, and the DNA gave D and trimming. For this sample there are about 150,000 clones; around 83% appear just once. Roughly 19% of the sample is in the top ten clones.

Samples from volunteer blood donors who had recovered from COVID-19 were contributed by a second Seattle source. The collaborating institutions used their own protocols to collect whole blood in K2EDTA tubes. For TCRbeta analysis, collaborator samples were shipped as frozen whole blood, as isolated PBMCs, or as DNA extracted from either sample type. What the work shows at the level of the full study, not this receptor alone: The quantity of clinical and demographic metadata differed by source and by participant and was supplied without curation.

Sequencing input: peripheral blood. This clonotype was obtained from a woman in her 70s who had recovered from COVID-19. The chain employs TRBV5-6 and TRBJ2-7; TRBD2 matches 7 bases in the middle. The DNA is TGTGCCAGCAGCGGTGGGAGGGGCGGGGGTAGGAACGAGCAGTACTTC. This yields the protein CASSGGRGGGRNEQYF.